The entry below describes one T cell receptor (beta chain). Its specificity is not known. This entry comes from a study of monozygotic twins with cystic fibrosis. Overall study context: With about 15 PCR cycles, barcoded libraries came from about 3 micrograms of fragmented DNA. Study findings and constraints: J usage was most co-twin-similar in 8 of 16 pairs, V in 13. Shared CDR3 numbers were not associated with age, concordance or severity. The repertoire was suggested to be naive-dominated, clonality median about 0.0094.

The length of the CDR3 is 15 residues. Looked up from germline, CDR1 is LNHDA and CDR2 is SQIVND (reference sequence). V was clipped by 0 bases and J by 0 bases, with 9 bases between them. Sequencing used immunoSEQ multiplex PCR; TCRdb keeps in-frame clones, though not all of them. Of 11,000 to 15,000 clones listed, roughly 98% are singletons. The specimen sequenced was blood. The chain couples TRBV19 to TRBJ2-7; tentative D call: TRBD1 (5 bases). The source is a girl aged 2-15 years with cystic fibrosis. In DNA, the CDR3 is TGTGCCAGTAGTATAGATTCACAGGCCTCCTACGAGCAGTACTTC. Residues: CASSIDSQASYEQYF.